The 25 T cell receptor beta chains below all came from one sample that was sequenced in a study of blood T cell repertoires in COVID-19. TCRdb keeps only in-frame clones here, not all; method: immunoSEQ multiplex PCR. The table has roughly 120,000 clones, 81% seen once; the top ten hold roughly 1.6%. The source material was peripheral blood. These receptors all stem from a man aged 50 to 60 with acute or convalescent COVID-19.

The chain links TRBV19 to TRBJ2-7; a possible D gene is TRBD2 (6 bases). In germline, CDR1 is LNHDA, CDR2 SQIVND (reference sequence). Trimming pared 5 bases from V and 7 bases from J, leaving 21 bases between. The CDR3 runs 15 residues. The CDR3 sequence is CASSPVHKTRLEQYF. The CDR3 DNA sequence: TGTGCCAGTAGTCCCGTCCACAAGACTAGGTTGGAGCAGTACTTC.

This sequence joins TRBV21-1 and TRBJ2-5; the tabulated D call, TRBD1, remains unverified against the DNA. TRBV21-1 has pseudogene status. The CDR3 contains 18 residues. The CDR3 DNA follows: TGTGCCAGCAGCAAAGGATTCATGGGCAGGGGGATTGGAGAGACCCAGTACTTC. It codes for CASSKGFMGRGIGETQYF.

The chain is built from TRBV2 and TRBJ1-5; 8 bases agree with TRBD1. Germline values: CDR1 SNHLY, CDR2 FYNNEI. V dropped 6 bases and J dropped 0; count of bases not matched to a gene: 7. This CDR3 has 16 amino acids. CDR3 in DNA: TGTGCCAGCAGAGGAGACAGGGGCCTTAGCAATCAGCCCCAGCATTTT. Translated: CASRGDRGLSNQPQHF.

V gene TRBV19 combines with J gene TRBJ2-3; 8 bases match TRBD1. Germline V gene sequence: CDR1 LNHDA, CDR2 SQIVND (reference sequence). Trimming at V came to 4 bases and at J to 3 bases, leaving 3 bases not matched to a gene. The CDR3 contains 14 residues. The CDR3 nucleotides read TGTGCCAGTAGTAACAGGGGGAGAACAGATACGCAGTATTTT. This encodes CASSNRGRTDTQYF.

This chain links TRBV19 with TRBJ1-1; D uncertain. The germline V and J ends were trimmed by 6 bases and 0 bases, with 11 bases remaining between them. The CDR3 covers 14 residues. CDR1 and CDR2 from the germline V gene are LNHDA and SQIVND (reference sequence). DNA of the CDR3: TGTGCCAGTAGCGAAGACACTCTGAACACTGAAGCTTTCTTT. Translated: CASSEDTLNTEAFF.

The chain recombines TRBV10-3 with TRBJ1-6; 7 bases fit TRBD1. Germline CDR1 ENHRY, CDR2 SYGVKD. V lost 7 bases to trimming and J lost 15 bases; unmatched junction nucleotides: 6. The CDR3 loop spans 11 amino acids. Here the CDR3 DNA reads TGTGCCATCAAGTCACAGGGGCTCCTCCACTTT. It encodes CAIKSQGLLHF.

This clone was found a few times. CDR3 coding DNA: TGTGCCAGCAGTTTATCGGGGGGGCGAAGGTCCCTCTATGGCTACACCTTC. Encoded protein: CASSLSGGRRSLYGYTF. This chain connects TRBV28 to TRBJ1-2; tentative D call: TRBD1 (6 bases). This CDR3 has 17 amino acids. Germline-derived CDR1 and CDR2 are MDHEN and SYDVKM. The ends were cut back, 1 base at V and 4 bases at J, with 19 bases in the middle.

This sequence joins TRBV19 and TRBJ2-1; TRBD1 matches 9 bases. The trim removed 5 bases at V and 8 bases at J, leaving 7 bases unmatched. Germline CDR1 LNHDA, CDR2 SQIVND (reference sequence). This CDR3 is 14 amino acids long. CDR3 amino acids: CASSPYTGGDEQFF. The CDR3 nucleotides are TGTGCCAGTAGTCCGTATACAGGGGGCGATGAGCAGTTCTTC. Looking up the rest from reference TRBV19 and TRBJ2-1 gives the full variable domain: DGGITQSPKYLFRKEGQNVTLSCEQNLNHDAMYWYRQDPGQGLRLIYYSQIVNDFQKGDIAEGYSVSREKKESFPLTVTSAQKNPTAFYLCASSPYTGGDEQFFGPGTRLTVL.

The CDR3 loop reads CASSFLGVDPEAFF. The DNA for the CDR3 is TGCGCCAGCAGCTTCCTCGGTGTTGATCCTGAAGCTTTCTTT. This rearrangement joins TRBV5-1 to TRBJ1-1; D unclear. Trimming took 2 bases from V and 6 from J, leaving 14 bases between them. This CDR3 is 14 amino acids long. Per germline, CDR1 SGHRS and CDR2 YFSETQ. The complete variable domain, with remaining parts taken from reference TRBV5-1 and TRBJ1-1, reads KAGVTQTPRYLIKTRGQQVTLSCSPISGHRSVSWYQQTPGQGLQFLFEYFSETQRNKGNFPGRFSGRQFSNSRSEMNVSTLELGDSALYLCASSFLGVDPEAFFGQGTRLTVV.

The CDR3 DNA sequence: TGTGCCAGCAGCCCACAGGATACGCAGTATTTT. This gives the protein CASSPQDTQYF. The V call is TRBV7-2, the J call TRBJ2-3; D not resolved. This CDR3 contains 11 residues. V dropped 5 bases and J dropped 6 bases, with 6 bases sitting between them. Germline-derived CDR1 and CDR2 are SGHTA and FQGNSA.

This clone has just a few counts. The V call is TRBV6-1, the J call TRBJ1-1; 7 nucleotides align to TRBD1. The germline CDR1 and CDR2 sequences are MNHNS and SASEGT. Trimming cost V 0 bases and J 4 bases; bases outside gene matches: 2. This CDR3 region has 14 residues. The CDR3 coding sequence is TGTGCCAGCAGTGAAGCAGGGGGCGTCACTGAAGCTTTCTTT. This translates into CASSEAGGVTEAFF.

The gene calls are TRBV18 and TRBJ2-6; D is unresolved. Germline V gene lookup returns CDR1 KGHSH and CDR2 LQKENI. V lost 3 bases to trimming and J lost 1 base, with 10 bases between them. CDR3 size: 16 residues. The CDR3 spells CASSPEGVSGANVLTF. DNA for the CDR3: TGTGCCAGCTCACCCGAAGGAGTTTCTGGGGCCAACGTCCTGACTTTC.

The V call is TRBV28, the J call TRBJ1-2; D possibly corresponds to TRBD1 (6 bases). Germline V gene sequence: CDR1 MDHEN, CDR2 SYDVKM. The CDR3 totals 14 residues. Trimming took 4 bases from V and 8 from J, leaving 17 bases between them. The CDR3 DNA reads as TGTGCCAGCAGTTCCCCGGGACCTCAGGGGGGCTACACCTTC. Translated, it gives CASSSPGPQGGYTF.

This clone was observed a few times. This chain uses TRBV3-1 (or the pseudogene TRBV3-2) with TRBJ1-2; 8 bases map to TRBD1. V lost 4 bases and J lost 6; bases outside the gene matches: 10. The CDR3 extends over 15 amino acids. The germline V gene encodes CDR1 LGHDT and CDR2 YNNKEL (reference sequence). CDR3 in DNA: TGTGCCAGCAGCCCGCAGGGGGCCGGAAGGGATGGCTACACCTTC. It translates to CASSPQGAGRDGYTF.

This sequence joins TRBV6-6 and TRBJ2-1, with 11 bases that match TRBD1. The V gene end was trimmed by 8 bases and the J gene end by 10 bases; junction bases not matched to a gene: 7. This CDR3 has 13 residues. Germline CDR1 reads MNHNY; CDR2 reads SVGAGI (reference sequence). The CDR3, as DNA: TGTGCCAGCGGGGACAGGGGGACTGGAGAGCAGTTCTTC. Encoded protein: CASGDRGTGEQFF.

The chain combines TRBV7-9 with TRBJ1-3; D is perhaps TRBD1 (5 bases). The CDR3 covers 13 residues. Germline CDR1 is SEHNR and CDR2 is FQNEAQ (reference sequence). V was trimmed by 1 base and J by 5 bases, leaving 6 bases between them. CDR3 DNA: TGTGCCAGCAGCTTAGACAGGAGAAACACCATATATTTT. Translated: CASSLDRRNTIYF.

This clone is a singleton in its sample. This rearrangement joins TRBV6-5 to TRBJ1-5; D might be TRBD1 (6 bases). CDR1 is MNHEY and CDR2 is SVGAGI in the germline V gene. V shed 4 bases and J shed 2 bases, with 15 bases lying between them. The CDR3 has 16 residues. This CDR3 is CASSFPGGAGNQPQHF. In DNA, the CDR3 is TGTGCCAGCAGTTTCCCGGGGGGGGCCGGCAATCAGCCCCAGCATTTT.

V and J are TRBV9 and TRBJ1-4; weak D call: TRBD1 (6 bases). This CDR3 has 14 residues. The germline gives CDR1 SGDLS, CDR2 YYNGEE. Trimming removed 4 bases at V and 8 bases at J, with 15 bases between. The CDR3 region is CASSSGEGGEKLFF. CDR3 DNA sequence: TGTGCCAGCAGCTCAGGGGAGGGGGGAGAAAAACTGTTTTTT. Combining the CDR3 with reference TRBV9 and TRBJ1-4 gives the whole variable domain DSGVTQTPKHLITATGQRVTLRCSPRSGDLSVYWYQQSLDQGLQFLIQYYNGEERAKGNILERFSAQQFPDLHSELNLSSLELGDSALYFCASSSGEGGEKLFFGSGTQLSVL.

The chain uses TRBV28 and TRBJ1-2; 8 bases align to TRBD1. This CDR3 spans 15 amino acids. With V trimmed by 6 bases and J by 3 bases, 9 bases remained unmatched. Germline CDR1 MDHEN, CDR2 SYDVKM. The CDR3 protein is CASRGSQGADYGYTF. CDR3 DNA: TGTGCCAGCAGAGGGTCGCAGGGGGCAGACTATGGCTACACCTTC.

V and J are TRBV28 and TRBJ1-6, with unresolved D. There are 14 residues in the CDR3. V was clipped by 3 bases and J by 9 bases, with 12 bases between them. Looked up from germline, CDR1 is MDHEN and CDR2 is SYDVKM. CDR3 nucleotides: TGTGCCAGCAGTTTGGGAGAACCTAGTTCACCCCTCCACTTT. It encodes CASSLGEPSSPLHF.

This clone is a singleton in its sample. J is TRBJ1-5 and V is TRBV28; TRBD1 is a possible D gene (6 bases). The germline V gene has CDR1 MDHEN and CDR2 SYDVKM. The V end lost 6 bases, the J end lost 9 bases, and 15 bases lay between the germline ends. The CDR3 consists of 13 residues. The CDR3 loop is CASRSGTPTPQHF. Written as DNA, the CDR3 is TGTGCCAGCAGATCCGGGACACCCACGCCCCAGCATTTT.

This chain links TRBV5-1 with TRBJ1-1; tentatively, D is TRBD1 (5 bases). V dropped 2 bases and J dropped 1 base, with 12 bases sitting between them. Germline V gene sequence: CDR1 SGHRS, CDR2 YFSETQ. There are 15 residues in the CDR3. This CDR3 is CASSFQGSRNTEAFF. The CDR3 coding sequence is TGCGCCAGCAGCTTTCAGGGTAGCCGGAACACTGAAGCTTTCTTT.

As regards this clone: An end of the junction differs from the germline gene, which may be a read error. The V call is TRBV6-2 or TRBV6-3, the J call TRBJ1-2; D is ambiguous. Germline CDR1 and CDR2: MNHEY and SVGEGT. The CDR3 totals 12 residues. Here the CDR3 DNA reads TGTGCCAGCAGTTACAGTGGCTCGGGATGGGCCTTC. It specifies CASSYSGSGWAF.

The rearrangement uses TRBV19 and TRBJ1-5, with D possibly being TRBD1 (6 bases). The ends were cut back, 6 bases at V and 2 bases at J, with 17 bases in the middle. The CDR3 extends over 16 amino acids. Germline V lookup: CDR1 LNHDA, CDR2 SQIVND (reference sequence). CDR3 coding DNA: TGTGCCAGTAGACCTGGGGGATCAGGGGGCAATCAGCCCCAGCATTTT. Protein: CASRPGGSGGNQPQHF.

The chain uses TRBV2 and TRBJ1-2; possibly TRBD1 for D (5 bases). V gave up 7 bases and J gave up 2 bases, with 8 bases separating them. Germline V lookup: CDR1 SNHLY, CDR2 FYNNEI. This CDR3 has 12 amino acids. The CDR3 here is CASTEGNYGYTF. The DNA of the CDR3 is TGTGCCAGCACGGAGGGGAACTATGGCTACACCTTC.